This T cell receptor beta chain derives from a study of cytomegalovirus exposure and HLA in healthy donors. Trimming took 8 bases from V and 5 from J, leaving 18 bases between them. The CDR3 runs 14 residues. In germline, CDR1 is MNHEY, CDR2 SVGAGI. The PCR employed 60 Vbeta primers together with 13 Jbeta primers. The assay was immunoSEQ multiplex PCR, and TCRdb's table has in-frame clones only and misses some. The repertoire has around 140,000 clones, approximately 78% of them found once; the top ten carry less than 10%. This chain connects TRBV6-5 to TRBJ1-2, with D tentatively TRBD1 (6 bases). This TCR was recovered from a woman between 50 and 59 years old in good health and CMV-seropositive. Sequencing used PBMCs. CDR3 sequence reads: CASAKAGGGYGYTF. In DNA, the CDR3 is TGTGCCAGCGCAAAGGCGGGGGGCGGTTATGGCTACACCTTC.